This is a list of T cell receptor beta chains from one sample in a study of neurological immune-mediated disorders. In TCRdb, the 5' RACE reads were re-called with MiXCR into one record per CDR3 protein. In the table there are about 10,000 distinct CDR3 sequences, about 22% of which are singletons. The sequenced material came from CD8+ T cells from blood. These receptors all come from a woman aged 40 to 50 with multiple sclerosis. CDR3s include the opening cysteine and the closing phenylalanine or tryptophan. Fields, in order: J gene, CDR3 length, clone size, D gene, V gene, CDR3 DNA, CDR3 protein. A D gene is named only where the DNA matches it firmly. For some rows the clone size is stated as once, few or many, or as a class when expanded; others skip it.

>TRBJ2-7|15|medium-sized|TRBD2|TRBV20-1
TGCAGTGCTAGAGATAAGGGGACTAGACTCCACGAGCAGTACTTC
CSARDKGTRLHEQYF
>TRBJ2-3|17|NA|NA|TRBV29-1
TGCAGCGTGGGACTTCTGCCCGATTACAAAGTCACAGATACGCAGTATTTT
CSVGLLPDYKVTDTQYF
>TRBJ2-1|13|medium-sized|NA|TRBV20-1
TGCAGTGCTAGTCCTGGCTCCTACAATGAGCAGTTCTTC
CSASPGSYNEQFF
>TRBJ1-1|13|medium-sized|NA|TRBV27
TGTGCCAGCAGTTTATACAGGGCTACTGAAGCTTTCTTT
CASSLYRATEAFF
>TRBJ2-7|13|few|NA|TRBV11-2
TGTGCCAGCAGCGAGACAAACTTCTACGAGCAGTACTTC
CASSETNFYEQYF
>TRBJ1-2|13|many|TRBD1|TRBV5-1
TGCGCCAGCAGCACAGGGGAAGGGGATGGCTACACCTTC
CASSTGEGDGYTF
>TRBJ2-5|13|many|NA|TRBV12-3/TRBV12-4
TGTGCCAGCAGTTCCCAGACGCCCGAGACCCAGTACTTC
CASSSQTPETQYF
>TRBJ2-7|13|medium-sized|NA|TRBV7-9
TGTGCCAGCAGCTTAGAGACAGTCTACGAGCAGTACTTC
CASSLETVYEQYF
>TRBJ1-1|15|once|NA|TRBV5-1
TGCGCCAGCAGCTTGGACGGACAGCCGAACACTGAAGCTTTCTTT
CASSLDGQPNTEAFF
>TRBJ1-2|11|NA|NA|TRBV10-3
TGTGCCATCAGTGGTGGATATGGCTACACCTTC
CAISGGYGYTF
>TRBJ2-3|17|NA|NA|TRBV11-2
TGTGCCAGCAGCCTATTATCCTGGAGGTCACGCACAGATACGCAGTATTTT
CASSLLSWRSRTDTQYF
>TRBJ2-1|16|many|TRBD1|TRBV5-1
TGCGCCAGCAGCCCGTCGACAGGGTCGAAGTTTTGGGAGCAGTTCTTC
CASSPSTGSKFWEQFF
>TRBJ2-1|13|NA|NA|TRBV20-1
TGCAGTGCGCCGACTAGTTTTCAAAGTGAGCAGTTCTTC
CSAPTSFQSEQFF
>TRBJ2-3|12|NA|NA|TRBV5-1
TGCGCCAGCAGCTCCTACACAGATACGCAGTATTTT
CASSSYTDTQYF